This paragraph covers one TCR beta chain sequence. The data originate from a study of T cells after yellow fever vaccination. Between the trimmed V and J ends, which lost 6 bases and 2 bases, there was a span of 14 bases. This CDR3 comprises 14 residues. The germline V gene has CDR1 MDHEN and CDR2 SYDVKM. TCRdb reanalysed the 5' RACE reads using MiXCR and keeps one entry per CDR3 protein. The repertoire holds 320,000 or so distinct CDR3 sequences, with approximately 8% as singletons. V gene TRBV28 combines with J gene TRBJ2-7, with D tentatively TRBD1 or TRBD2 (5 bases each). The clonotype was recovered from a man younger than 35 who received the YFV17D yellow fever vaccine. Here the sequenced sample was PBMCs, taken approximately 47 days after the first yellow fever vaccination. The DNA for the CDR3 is TGTGCCAGCAGGTTCCCCCGGGACCCCTACGAGCAGTACTTC. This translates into CASRFPRDPYEQYF.